Below, 18 T cell receptor beta chains from the same sample are listed, as sequenced in a study of CD8 T cells in ankylosing spondylitis. No cognate antigen is known for these TCRs. Study findings and constraints: It appeared that ankylosing spondylitis blood was characterized by a TCR beta motif of several highly homologous variants.

TCRdb re-derived calls from the 5' RACE reads in MiXCR, one entry per CDR3 protein. The repertoire holds some 220,000 distinct CDR3 sequences, with more than 5.5% as singletons. Sequencing was done on a sample of blood, either unsorted or a sorted T cell fraction (not recorded which). The receptors originated from a male donor with ankylosing spondylitis.

A few counts support this clonotype. The chain joins TRBV24-1 to TRBJ2-1, with D perhaps matching TRBD2 (6 bases). The CDR3 sequence is 16 residues long. Germline V gene data show CDR1 as KGHDR and CDR2 as SFDVKD. V was pared by 4 bases and J by 0 bases, with 12 bases between. CDR3 amino acids: CATSEGDFSSYNEQFF. CDR3 bases: TGTGCCACCAGTGAGGGGGACTTCAGCTCCTACAATGAGCAGTTCTTC.

V usage is TRBV28 and J usage is TRBJ2-2; D may be TRBD1 (6 bases). Germline CDR1 is MDHEN and CDR2 is SYDVKM. CDR3 size: 14 residues. Trimming pared 1 base from V and 6 bases from J, leaving 9 bases between. In DNA form, the CDR3 reads TGTGCCAGCAGTTTATCAGGGGTGGCCGGGGAGCTGTTTTTT. Protein sequence: CASSLSGVAGELFF.

In its sample, this clonotype was seen a few times. The chain links TRBV15 to TRBJ1-1; perhaps TRBD1 as D (5 bases). Germline-derived CDR1 and CDR2 are LNHNV and YYDKDF (reference sequence). V lost 3 bases and J lost 11, with 13 bases in between. The CDR3 loop spans 12 amino acids. The CDR3 loop is CATSSNTGLAFF. The CDR3 DNA reads TGTGCCACCAGCAGTAATACGGGGCTGGCTTTCTTT.

This clonotype was detected many times. The V call is TRBV4-3, the J call TRBJ1-6; D is unresolved. Germline-derived CDR1 and CDR2 are LGHNA and YSLEER. Trimming left V 1 base short and J 0 bases short, with 1 base between. This CDR3 comprises 14 residues. This CDR3 reads CASSQASYNSPLHF. CDR3 nucleotide sequence: TGCGCCAGCAGCCAAGCCTCCTATAATTCACCCCTCCACTTT.

The chain combines TRBV7-2 with TRBJ2-5, with D unresolved. The V gene's germline CDR1 is SGHTA and CDR2 FQGNSA. Trimming pared 3 bases from V and 2 bases from J, leaving 13 bases between. The CDR3 is 15 residues long. The CDR3 spells CASSFGRSKQETQYF. The DNA of the CDR3 is TGTGCCAGCAGCTTTGGGCGGTCTAAGCAAGAGACCCAGTACTTC.

Ten or more counts support this clonotype. The gene calls are TRBV30 and TRBJ2-7; D remains ambiguous. V dropped 5 bases and J dropped 2 bases, with 13 bases sitting between them. The CDR3 sequence is 13 residues long. In germline, CDR1 is GTSNPN, CDR2 SVGIG (reference sequence). The CDR3 DNA sequence: TGTGCCTGGTCTCCCGTGTTAACCTACGAGCAGTACTTC. It translates to CAWSPVLTYEQYF.

This clonotype was recorded a few times. This chain connects TRBV19 to TRBJ1-6; D is unclear. Germline V gene sequence: CDR1 LNHDA, CDR2 SQIVND (reference sequence). The CDR3 has 14 residues. V dropped 0 bases and J dropped 8 bases, with 8 bases sitting between them. As DNA, the CDR3 is TGTGCCAGTAGTATAGATCTGGAGCATTCACCCCTCCACTTT. Encoded protein: CASSIDLEHSPLHF.

This clonotype occurred many times. This chain joins TRBV6-4 and TRBJ2-2; weak D call: TRBD1 (5 bases). CDR3 length: 16 residues. Trimming left V 5 bases short and J 6 bases short, with 19 bases between. Germline V gene data show CDR1 as MRHNA and CDR2 as SNTAGT. The CDR3 loop is CASSPRQGVQAGELFF. The CDR3 nucleotides are TGTGCCAGCAGTCCGAGACAAGGGGTTCAGGCCGGGGAGCTGTTTTTT.

This clonotype has at least ten counts. The rearrangement joins TRBV7-8 to TRBJ2-7, with D tentatively TRBD1 (5 bases). CDR3 length equals 13 residues. The V and J ends lost 4 bases and 5 bases respectively, with 12 bases between them. The germline V gene has CDR1 SGHVS and CDR2 FQNEAQ. The CDR3: CASSSRVNHEQYF. The DNA of the CDR3 is TGTGCCAGCAGCTCCAGGGTTAACCACGAGCAGTACTTC.

This clonotype was counted between two and nine times. V is TRBV4-3 and J is TRBJ1-1, with 9 bases lining up with TRBD1. The ends lost 5 bases at V and 0 bases at J; junction bases unmatched: 7. CDR1 is LGHNA and CDR2 is YSLEER in the germline V gene. CDR3 length: 16 amino acids. This chain's CDR3 is CASSLGTGHMNTEAFF. The CDR3 region has the DNA TGCGCCAGCAGCTTAGGGACAGGGCACATGAACACTGAAGCTTTCTTT.

The chain links TRBV7-6 to TRBJ2-2; a weak D match, TRBD2 (7 bases). Germline V gene sequence: CDR1 SGHVS, CDR2 FNYEAQ. V lost 3 bases and J 9 bases, leaving 14 bases between the germline ends. There are 14 residues in the CDR3. This chain's CDR3 is CASSFGGATRELFF. The CDR3 DNA reads TGTGCCAGCAGCTTTGGGGGGGCTACAAGGGAGCTGTTTTTT.

This clonotype has at least ten counts. This chain connects TRBV4-3 to TRBJ2-1, with no clear D. V lost 0 bases to trimming and J lost 3 bases, with 12 bases between them. Germline V lookup: CDR1 LGHNA, CDR2 YSLEER. The length of the CDR3 is 16 residues. CDR3 loop: CASSQDLDQDYNEQFF. The CDR3, as DNA: TGCGCCAGCAGCCAAGATCTGGACCAGGACTACAATGAGCAGTTCTTC.

The rearrangement uses TRBV6-2 or TRBV6-3 and TRBJ1-2; 10 bases line up with TRBD1. The germline gives CDR1 MNHEY, CDR2 SVGEGT. This CDR3 has 16 residues. With 6 bases clipped from V and 1 base from J, the junction kept 8 bases outside the gene matches. The CDR3: CASRTRTGGINYGYTF. CDR3 in DNA: TGTGCCAGCAGAACTCGGACAGGGGGTATTAACTATGGCTACACCTTC.

In this sample, this clonotype turned up many times. J is TRBJ2-7 and V is TRBV27; unclear D gene. The length of the CDR3 is 12 residues. Trimming took 1 base from V and 7 from J, leaving 8 bases between them. Germline V gene sequence: CDR1 MNHEY, CDR2 SMNVEV (reference sequence). The CDR3: CASSLWHGEQYF. In DNA, the CDR3 is TGTGCCAGCAGTTTATGGCACGGTGAGCAGTACTTC.

This clonotype came up many times. The gene calls are TRBV7-9 and TRBJ1-1, with a tentative D call TRBD1 (5 bases). The CDR3 is 12 residues long. The V end was cut by 7 bases, the J end by 3 bases, with 9 bases between. Germline V lookup: CDR1 SEHNR, CDR2 FQNEAQ (reference sequence). The CDR3 coding sequence is TGTGCCAGCACCCTGGGGGACACTGAAGCTTTCTTT. Residues: CASTLGDTEAFF.

This clonotype has at least ten counts. The chain uses TRBV7-8 and TRBJ2-1; 7 bases are a match to TRBD1. With 1 base clipped from V and 0 bases from J, the junction kept 6 bases outside the gene matches. Germline loops: CDR1 SGHVS, CDR2 FQNEAQ. The CDR3 length is 17 residues. The CDR3 DNA is TGTGCCAGCAGCTTAGTCGTCGGGGACAGCTCCTACAATGAGCAGTTCTTC. Residues: CASSLVVGDSSYNEQFF.

The rearrangement uses TRBV4-1 and TRBJ2-7; 9 nucleotides match TRBD1. Trimming took 4 bases from V and 2 from J; bases not matched to a gene: 9. The CDR3 has 16 residues. Per the germline V gene, CDR1 is MGHRA and CDR2 is YSYEKL. The CDR3 spells CASSLRRRQGAYEQYF. The CDR3 DNA follows: TGCGCCAGCAGCCTGCGTCGGAGACAGGGGGCCTACGAGCAGTACTTC.

This clonotype was recorded at least ten times. This chain uses TRBV4-2 with TRBJ2-3; no clear D gene. Per germline, CDR1 LGHNA and CDR2 YNFKEQ. V lost 7 bases to trimming and J lost 6 bases, with 17 bases between them. This CDR3 has 14 residues. The CDR3 DNA sequence: TGTGCCAGCATGGGCGGCCCCTTAGGTGATACGCAGTATTTT. It translates to CASMGGPLGDTQYF.